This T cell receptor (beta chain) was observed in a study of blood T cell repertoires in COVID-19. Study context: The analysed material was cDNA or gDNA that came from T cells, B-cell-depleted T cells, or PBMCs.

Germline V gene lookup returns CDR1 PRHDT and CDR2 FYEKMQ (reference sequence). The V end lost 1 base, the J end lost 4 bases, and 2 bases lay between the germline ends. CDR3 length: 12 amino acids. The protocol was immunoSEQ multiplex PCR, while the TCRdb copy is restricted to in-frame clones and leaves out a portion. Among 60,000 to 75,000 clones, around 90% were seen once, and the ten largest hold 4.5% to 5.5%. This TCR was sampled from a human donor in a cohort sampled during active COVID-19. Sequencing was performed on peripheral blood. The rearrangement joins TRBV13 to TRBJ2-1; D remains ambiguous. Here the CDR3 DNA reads TGTGCCAGCAGCTTAGCTTACAATGAGCAGTTCTTC. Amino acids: CASSLAYNEQFF.